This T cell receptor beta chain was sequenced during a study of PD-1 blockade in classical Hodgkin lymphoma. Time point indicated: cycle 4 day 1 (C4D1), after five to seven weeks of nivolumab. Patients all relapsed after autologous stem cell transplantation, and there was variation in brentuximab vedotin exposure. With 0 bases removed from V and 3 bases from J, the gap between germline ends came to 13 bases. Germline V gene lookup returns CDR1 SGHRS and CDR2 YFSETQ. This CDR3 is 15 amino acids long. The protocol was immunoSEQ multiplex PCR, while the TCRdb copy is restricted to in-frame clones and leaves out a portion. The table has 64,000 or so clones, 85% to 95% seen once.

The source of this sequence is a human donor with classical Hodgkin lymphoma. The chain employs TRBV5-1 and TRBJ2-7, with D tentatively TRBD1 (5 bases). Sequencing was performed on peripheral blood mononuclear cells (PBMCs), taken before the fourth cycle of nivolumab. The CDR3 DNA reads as TGCGCCAGCAGCTTGGGCCAGGGTTCGAACTACGAGCAGTACTTC. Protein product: CASSLGQGSNYEQYF.